This TCR beta chain derives from a study of control samples from healthy donors and cancer patients. Method: immunoSEQ multiplex PCR; TCRdb's copy keeps in-frame clones and lacks some. The data show 85,000 to 120,000 clones, around 90% seen once. V shed 5 bases, J shed 6 bases, and the junction held 8 bases outside the gene matches. Germline V gene data show CDR1 as SGHNT and CDR2 as YENEEA. The CDR3 contains 15 residues. The specimen was blood. The chain links TRBV11-3 to TRBJ2-3, with TRBD1 matching 10 bases. This TCR came from a woman between 18 and 29 years old in good health. CDR3 sequence reads: CASSATMGQGDTQYF. In DNA, the CDR3 is TGTGCCAGCAGCGCTACAATGGGACAGGGGGATACGCAGTATTTT.